This paragraph reports one T cell receptor beta chain. Its target is unknown. This entry belongs to a study of CD8 T cells in Susac syndrome. RNA amounts of about 0.5 to 1 ug underwent reverse transcription with random hexamers. Amplification of TCR beta CDR3 was carried out by immunoSEQ multiplex PCR, which covered 54 Vbeta and 13 Jbeta segments. TCRdb processed the immunoSEQ multiplex PCR reads anew with MiXCR; each CDR3 protein has one entry. The data contain under 200,000 distinct CDR3 sequences, 95% of them seen just once; the ten biggest clones take up around 0.15%. Points from the study as a whole: The study acknowledged a relatively small number of individuals in its TCR sequencing and HLA analysis.

The germline gives CDR1 LGHDT, CDR2 YNNKEL (reference sequence). V was pared by 0 bases and J by 4 bases, with 10 bases between. The CDR3 totals 14 residues. TCR beta sequencing covered blood CD8+ and CD4+ T cells. CD8+ and CD4+ T cells were negatively isolated; TEMRA cells were FACS-enriched. The receptor comes from a human donor with multiple sclerosis. The chain carries TRBV3-1 and TRBJ2-7; D is uncertain. Sequenced: CD8+ T cells from PBMCs. The DNA for the CDR3 is TGTGCCAGCAGCCAAGATGGGCGGTATTACGAGCAGTACTTC. Residues: CASSQDGRYYEQYF.